This T cell receptor beta chain was observed in a study of STAT3 mutations in large granular lymphocyte leukemia. This clone was seen a handful of times. Its antigen remains unidentified. General study findings and limits: Treatment regimens differed across patients between samplings. Every T-cell large granular lymphocyte leukemia patient had at least one immunodominant TCR beta clonotype.

Average productive template count per sample was about 44,000. Some clones are missing from TCRdb's copy, which holds only in-frame ones; the method was immunoSEQ multiplex PCR. Among 20,000 to 30,000 clones listed, roughly 93% were seen once. Germline CDR1 is SNHLY and CDR2 is FYNNEI. Deletions cut 7 bases from V and 7 bases from J, with 16 bases between. CDR3 length: 13 amino acids. The chain is built from TRBV2 and TRBJ1-2, with a possible D match to TRBD1 (5 bases). Input material: peripheral blood mononuclear cells. This receptor was identified in a man aged 35 to 55 with T-cell large granular lymphocyte leukemia. Some clones in this sample may be carry-over from other donors' samples. The CDR3 loop is CASNGGSTGGYTF. CDR3 DNA sequence: TGTGCCAGCAATGGGGGGAGCACGGGTGGCTACACCTTC.